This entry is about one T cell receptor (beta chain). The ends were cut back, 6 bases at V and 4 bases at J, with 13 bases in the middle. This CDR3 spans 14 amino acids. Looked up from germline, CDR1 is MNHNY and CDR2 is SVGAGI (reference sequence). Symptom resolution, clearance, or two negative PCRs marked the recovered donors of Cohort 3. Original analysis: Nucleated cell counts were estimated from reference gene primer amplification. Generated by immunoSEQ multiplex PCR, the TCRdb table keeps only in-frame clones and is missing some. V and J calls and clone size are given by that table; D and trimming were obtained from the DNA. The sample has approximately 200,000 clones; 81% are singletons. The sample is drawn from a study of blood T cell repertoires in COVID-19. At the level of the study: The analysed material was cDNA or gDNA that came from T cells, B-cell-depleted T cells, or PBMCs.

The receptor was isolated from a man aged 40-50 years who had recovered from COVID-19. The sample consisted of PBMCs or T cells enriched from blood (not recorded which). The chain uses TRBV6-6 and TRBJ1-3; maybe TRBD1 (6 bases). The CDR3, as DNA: TGTGCCAGCAGGGAAACTGGGGGCGGAAACACCATATATTTT. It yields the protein CASRETGGGNTIYF.